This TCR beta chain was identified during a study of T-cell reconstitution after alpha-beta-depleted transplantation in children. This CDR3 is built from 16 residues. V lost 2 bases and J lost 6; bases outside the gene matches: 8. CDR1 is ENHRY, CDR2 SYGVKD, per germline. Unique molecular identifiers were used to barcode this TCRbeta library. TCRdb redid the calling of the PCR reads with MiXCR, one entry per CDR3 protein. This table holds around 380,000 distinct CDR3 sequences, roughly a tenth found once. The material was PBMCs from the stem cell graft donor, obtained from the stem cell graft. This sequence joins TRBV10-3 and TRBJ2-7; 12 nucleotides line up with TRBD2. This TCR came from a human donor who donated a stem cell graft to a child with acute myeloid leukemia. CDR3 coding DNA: TGTGCCATCAGTGAGGCGAAAAGACTAGCGGGAGTCGAGCAGTACTTC. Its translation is CAISEAKRLAGVEQYF.